The 10 T cell receptor beta chains below all came from one sample that was sequenced in a study of T cell responses to AZD1222 COVID-19 vaccine. The data were produced by immunoSEQ multiplex PCR, yet TCRdb's version contains in-frame clones alone and is incomplete. Here the sample spans 110,000 to 150,000 clones, 75% to 90% being singletons. This material consisted of peripheral blood, taken on day 0 of AZD1222 vaccination. The receptors originated from an adult in good health.

This clone has a handful of counts. DNA for the CDR3: TGTGCCATCAGTAAGGACAGGGACTATGGCTACACCTTC. The encoded protein is CAISKDRDYGYTF. V usage is TRBV10-3 and J usage is TRBJ1-2, with 8 positions matching TRBD1. CDR1 ENHRY and CDR2 SYGVKD come from the germline V gene. Germline trimming cut 5 bases from V and 3 bases from J; bases unmatched to any gene: 2. The CDR3 covers 13 residues.

This chain links TRBV9 with TRBJ2-5; 10 bases match TRBD2. Germline V gene lookup returns CDR1 SGDLS and CDR2 YYNGEE. The length of the CDR3 is 15 residues. The ends lost 2 bases at V and 6 bases at J; junction bases unmatched: 7. The CDR3 spells CASSVERGGRKTQYF. The CDR3 coding sequence is TGTGCCAGCAGCGTCGAGCGGGGGGGCCGAAAGACCCAGTACTTC.

The DNA for the CDR3 is TGCAGTGCTAGTGAGGGCGGTTACACTGAAGCTTTCTTT. Its protein is CSASEGGYTEAFF. The chain links TRBV20-1 to TRBJ1-1; D gene unclear. The CDR3 length is 13 residues. The V end lost 3 bases, the J end lost 3 bases, and 11 bases lay between the germline ends. The V gene's germline CDR1 is DFQATT and CDR2 SNEGSKA (reference sequence).

The chain employs TRBV30 and TRBJ1-1; D uncertain. V lost 0 bases to trimming and J lost 7 bases, with 6 bases between them. CDR1 is GTSNPN and CDR2 is SVGIG in the germline V gene (reference sequence). This CDR3 is built from 11 residues. The CDR3 is CAWSVGGEAFF. CDR3 nucleotide sequence: TGTGCCTGGAGTGTAGGCGGTGAAGCTTTCTTT.

This sequence joins TRBV6-5 and TRBJ2-3; TRBD2 aligns across 12 bases. Germline assignment: CDR1 MNHEY and CDR2 SVGAGI. CDR3 length equals 15 residues. Trimming removed 5 bases from V and 5 bases from J; junction bases left unmatched: 5. The CDR3 here is CASSRLAGARDTQYF. In nucleotides, the CDR3 is TGTGCCAGCAGTCGACTAGCGGGGGCAAGAGATACGCAGTATTTT.

V usage is TRBV6-6 and J usage is TRBJ1-1; D possibly corresponds to TRBD1 (5 bases). V dropped 2 bases and J dropped 2 bases, with 9 bases sitting between them. Germline CDR1 and CDR2: MNHNY and SVGAGI (reference sequence). The CDR3 is 14 amino acids. The CDR3 loop is CASSYGTGNTEAFF. The CDR3 DNA reads as TGTGCCAGCAGTTACGGGACGGGTAACACTGAAGCTTTCTTT.

The V call is TRBV3-1 (or the pseudogene TRBV3-2), the J call TRBJ2-2, with TRBD2 matching 7 bases. V was clipped by 4 bases and J by 6 bases; unmatched bases: 5. The V gene's germline CDR1 is LGHDT and CDR2 YNNKEL (reference sequence). The CDR3 sequence is 14 residues long. The CDR3 here is CASSLGLNPGELFF. CDR3 in DNA: TGTGCCAGCAGCCTGGGACTAAACCCCGGGGAGCTGTTTTTT.

The CDR3 bases are TGTGCCAGCAGCCAAGACAGGGTTTTCTCACCCCTCCACTTT. It codes for CASSQDRVFSPLHF. The genes are TRBV3-1 (or the pseudogene TRBV3-2) and TRBJ1-6; D possibly corresponds to TRBD1 (5 bases). The germline V gene has CDR1 LGHDT and CDR2 YNNKEL (reference sequence). This CDR3 region has 14 residues. Trimming took off 0 bases at V and 10 bases at J, with 10 bases between the two ends.

The J gene is TRBJ2-1, the V gene TRBV4-1; TRBD2 matches at 12 bases. CDR3 size: 17 residues. Germline assignment: CDR1 MGHRA and CDR2 YSYEKL. Trimming removed 5 bases from V and 0 bases from J; junction bases left unmatched: 5. CDR3: CASSETSGRSSYNEQFF. The CDR3 DNA reads as TGCGCCAGCAGCGAAACTAGCGGGAGGAGCTCCTACAATGAGCAGTTCTTC.

The DNA of the CDR3 is TGTGCCAGCAGCTTCCAGGGGGGGGCAAGGTATGGCTACACCTTC. It encodes CASSFQGGARYGYTF. This chain links TRBV7-2 with TRBJ1-2; 7 bases match TRBD1. Germline V gene data show CDR1 as SGHTA and CDR2 as FQGNSA. The V gene end was trimmed by 3 bases and the J gene end by 5 bases; junction bases not matched to a gene: 9. The CDR3 is 15 residues long.